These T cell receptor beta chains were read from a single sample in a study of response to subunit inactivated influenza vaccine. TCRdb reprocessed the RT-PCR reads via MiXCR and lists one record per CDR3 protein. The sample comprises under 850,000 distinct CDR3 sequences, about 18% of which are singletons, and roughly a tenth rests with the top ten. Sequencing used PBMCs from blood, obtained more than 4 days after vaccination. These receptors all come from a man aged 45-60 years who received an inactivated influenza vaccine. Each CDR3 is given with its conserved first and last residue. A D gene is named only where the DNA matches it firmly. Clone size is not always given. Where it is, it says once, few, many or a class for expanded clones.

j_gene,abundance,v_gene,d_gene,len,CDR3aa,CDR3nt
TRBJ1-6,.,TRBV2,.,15,CASSGRLRGGSPLHF,TGTGCCAGCAGTGGAAGACTTAGAGGGGGTTCACCCCTCCACTTT
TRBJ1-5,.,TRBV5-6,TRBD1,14,CASSHRGFNQPQHF,TGTGCCAGCAGCCACAGGGGGTTTAATCAGCCCCAGCATTTT
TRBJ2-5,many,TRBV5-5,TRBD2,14,CASSVAGSKETQYF,TGTGCCAGCAGCGTAGCGGGGTCAAAAGAGACCCAGTACTTC
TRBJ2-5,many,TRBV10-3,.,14,CAISESDRQETQYF,TGTGCCATCAGTGAGTCCGACAGGCAAGAGACCCAGTACTTC
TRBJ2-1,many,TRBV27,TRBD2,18,CASSRTSGGDSSYNEQFF,TGTGCCAGCAGCAGGACTAGCGGGGGGGACAGCTCCTACAATGAGCAGTTCTTC
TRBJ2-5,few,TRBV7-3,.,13,CASSFPKWETQYF,TGTGCCAGCAGCTTTCCGAAATGGGAGACCCAGTACTTC
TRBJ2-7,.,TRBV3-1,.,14,CASSKTPGVSEQYF,TGTGCCAGCAGCAAAACCCCGGGGGTAAGCGAGCAGTACTTC
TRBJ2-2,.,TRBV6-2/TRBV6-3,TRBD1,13,CASSHTGAGELFF,TGTGCCAGCAGTCATACAGGGGCCGGGGAGCTGTTTTTT
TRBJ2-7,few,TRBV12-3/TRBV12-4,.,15,CASSFIGSESYEQYF,TGTGCCAGCAGTTTTATTGGATCCGAATCCTACGAGCAGTACTTC
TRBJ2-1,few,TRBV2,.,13,CASRDLGGGEQFF,TGTGCCAGCAGAGATTTGGGGGGAGGTGAGCAGTTCTTC
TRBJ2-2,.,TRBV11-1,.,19,CASSLAYAGRGPNTGELFF,TGTGCCAGCAGCTTAGCGTATGCAGGCCGGGGGCCTAACACCGGGGAGCTGTTTTTT
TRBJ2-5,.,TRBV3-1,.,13,CASSPHPWETQYF,TGTGCCAGCAGCCCCCACCCTTGGGAGACCCAGTACTTC
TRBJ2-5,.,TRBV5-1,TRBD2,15,CASSYRTSGVETQYF,TGCGCCAGCAGCTACAGGACTAGCGGGGTGGAGACCCAGTACTTC
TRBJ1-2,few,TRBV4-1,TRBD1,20,CASSRPSSQGQGAENYGYTF,TGCGCCAGCAGCCGCCCAAGCTCCCAGGGACAGGGGGCAGAGAACTATGGCTACACCTTC
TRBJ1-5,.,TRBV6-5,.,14,CASSLETLNQPQHF,TGTGCCAGCAGTCTCGAGACACTTAATCAGCCCCAGCATTTT
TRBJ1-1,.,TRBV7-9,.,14,CASSFIGQNTEAFF,TGTGCCAGCAGCTTCATAGGACAGAACACTGAAGCTTTCTTT
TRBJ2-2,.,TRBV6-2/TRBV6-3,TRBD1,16,CASSYMDRVHTGELFF,TGTGCCAGCAGTTACATGGACAGGGTGCACACCGGGGAGCTGTTTTTT
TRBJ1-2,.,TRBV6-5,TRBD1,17,CASSYSRQGVSNYGYTF,TGTGCCAGCAGTTACTCTCGCCAGGGGGTTTCTAACTATGGCTACACCTTC
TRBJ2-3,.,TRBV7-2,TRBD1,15,CASSLAGTGWDTQYF,TGTGCCAGCAGCTTAGCCGGGACAGGGTGGGATACGCAGTATTTT
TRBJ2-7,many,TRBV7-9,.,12,CASSMLGDEQYF,TGTGCCAGCAGCATGCTAGGTGACGAGCAGTACTTC
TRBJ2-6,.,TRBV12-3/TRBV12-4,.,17,CASSFHRAAVGANVLTF,TGTGCCAGCAGTTTCCACAGGGCGGCTGTGGGGGCCAACGTCCTGACTTTC
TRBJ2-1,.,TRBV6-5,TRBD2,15,CASSYPRGGHNEQFF,TGTGCCAGCAGTTACCCGCGGGGGGGCCACAATGAGCAGTTCTTC
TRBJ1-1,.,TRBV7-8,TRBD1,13,CASSLREGAKAFF,TGTGCCAGCAGCCTCCGCGAGGGGGCAAAAGCTTTCTTT
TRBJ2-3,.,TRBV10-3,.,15,CAISSGTPGPDTQYF,TGTGCCATCAGTTCCGGGACACCAGGACCAGATACGCAGTATTTT
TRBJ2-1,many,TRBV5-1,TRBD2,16,CASSPAGGSSYNEQFF,TGCGCCAGCAGCCCAGCGGGGGGGAGCTCCTACAATGAGCAGTTCTTC
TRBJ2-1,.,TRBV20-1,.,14,CSARDYRRPDEQFF,TGCAGTGCTAGAGACTACCGACGCCCGGATGAGCAGTTCTTC
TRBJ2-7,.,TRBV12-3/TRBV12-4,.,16,CASSLSLGTVTYEQYF,TGTGCCAGCAGTTTGTCTCTGGGGACGGTGACCTACGAGCAGTACTTC
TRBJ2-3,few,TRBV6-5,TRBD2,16,CASSYPASGSPDTQYF,TGTGCCAGCAGTTACCCGGCTAGCGGGAGCCCAGATACGCAGTATTTT
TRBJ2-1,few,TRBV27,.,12,CASTSRGSEQFF,TGTGCCAGCACCTCTCGGGGGAGTGAGCAGTTCTTC
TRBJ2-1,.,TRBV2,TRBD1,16,CASSELQGTANNEQFF,TGTGCCAGCAGTGAGCTTCAGGGGACAGCAAACAATGAGCAGTTCTTC
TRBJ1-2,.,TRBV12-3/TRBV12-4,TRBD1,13,CASRRQGPGGYTF,TGTGCCAGCAGGAGACAGGGGCCTGGGGGCTACACCTTC
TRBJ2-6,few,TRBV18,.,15,CASSRRQAGANVLTF,TGTGCCAGCTCACGTCGACAGGCTGGGGCCAACGTCCTGACTTTC
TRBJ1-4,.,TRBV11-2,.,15,CASSLGARSTTELFF,TGTGCCAGCAGCTTAGGGGCCAGGTCGACAACCGAACTGTTTTTT
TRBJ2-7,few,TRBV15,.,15,CATSRELQGSYEQYF,TGTGCCACCAGCAGAGAATTGCAGGGGTCCTACGAGCAGTACTTC
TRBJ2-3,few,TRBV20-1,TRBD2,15,CSASTSGIGADTQYF,TGCAGTGCTAGTACTAGCGGGATAGGGGCAGATACGCAGTATTTT
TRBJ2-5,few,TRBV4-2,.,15,CASSQSGVVGETQYF,TGTGCCAGCAGCCAGTCGGGTGTCGTCGGAGAGACCCAGTACTTC
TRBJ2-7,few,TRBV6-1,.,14,CASTRAGATYEQYF,TGTGCCAGCACACGGGCGGGGGCGACCTACGAGCAGTACTTC
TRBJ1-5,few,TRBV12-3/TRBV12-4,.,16,CASRLTIDGSNQPQHF,TGTGCCAGCAGATTGACGATCGACGGGAGCAATCAGCCCCAGCATTTT
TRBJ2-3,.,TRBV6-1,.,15,CASSAGRGGTDTQYF,TGTGCCAGCAGTGCCGGCAGGGGCGGCACAGATACGCAGTATTTT
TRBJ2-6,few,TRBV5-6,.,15,CASSPPGSGANVLTF,TGTGCCAGCAGCCCCCCGGGCTCTGGGGCCAACGTCCTGACTTTC
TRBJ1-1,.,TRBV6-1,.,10,CASSEEIFSF,TGTGCCAGCAGTGAAGAGATCTTTAGTTTT
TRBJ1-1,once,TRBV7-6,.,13,CASSLADNTEAFF,TGTGCCAGCAGCTTAGCCGATAACACTGAAGCTTTCTTT
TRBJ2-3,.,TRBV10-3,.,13,CAIRRGGTDTQYF,TGTGCCATCAGGAGGGGGGGCACAGATACGCAGTATTTT
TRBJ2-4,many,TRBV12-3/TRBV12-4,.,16,CASSFGRELAKNIQYF,TGTGCCAGCAGTTTTGGGCGAGAGCTAGCCAAAAACATTCAGTACTTC